The 3 T cell receptor beta chains in this list originate from one sample, sequenced in a study of CD8 T cells in Susac syndrome. An amount of RNA that ranged from roughly 0.45 to 1 ug was reverse transcribed with random hexamers. Each CDR3 protein is one row after TCRdb ran MiXCR on the immunoSEQ multiplex PCR reads. The profile shows roughly 160,000 distinct CDR3 sequences, roughly 95% of them singletons. The sequenced sample was CD4+ T cells from PBMCs. The receptors stem from a human donor with Susac syndrome.

The chain carries TRBV14 and TRBJ2-5; D gene uncertain. V was pared by 4 bases and J by 8 bases, with 11 bases between. CDR1 is SGHDN, CDR2 FVKESK, per germline. The CDR3 sequence is 12 residues long. CDR3 nucleotides: TGTGCCAGCAGCCCGGACCAGGCTACCCAGTACTTC. Encoded protein: CASSPDQATQYF.

The chain carries TRBV3-1 and TRBJ1-5; no clear D. The CDR3 is 15 residues long. The germline gives CDR1 LGHDT, CDR2 YNNKEL (reference sequence). V was cut by 0 bases and J by 1 base, with 7 bases left in between. The DNA of the CDR3 is TGTGCCAGCAGCCAAGATCTAGTCAGCAATCAGCCCCAGCATTTT. It yields the protein CASSQDLVSNQPQHF. Together with reference TRBV3-1 and TRBJ1-5, the CDR3 gives the full variable domain: DTAVSQTPKYLVTQMGNDKSIKCEQNLGHDTMYWYKQDSKKFLKIMFSYNNKELIINETVPNRFSPKSPDKAHLNLHINSLELGDSAVYFCASSQDLVSNQPQHFGDGTRLSIL.

CDR3 sequence: CASSFIPSYEQYF. In DNA, the CDR3 is TGTGCCAGCAGTTTCATCCCCTCCTACGAGCAGTACTTC. The rearrangement links TRBV12-3 or TRBV12-4 to TRBJ2-7; D gene ambiguous. V was pared by 3 bases and J by 0 bases, with 6 bases between. The CDR3 has 13 amino acids.